Each of the 24 T cell receptor beta chains below was sequenced from the same sample in a study of T cell changes during pregnancy in multiple sclerosis. Repertoires were generated with immunoSEQ multiplex PCR, while TCRdb's copy carries only in-frame clones and drops some. The table lists about 86,000 clones, roughly 90% of them singletons. The input for sequencing was peripheral blood, taken in the first trimester of pregnancy. All receptors come from a female donor in good health, enrolled as a control in a pregnancy study.

In DNA, the CDR3 is TGTGCCAGCAGCTTGCCCTTGGGACTATTGAACACTGAAGCTTTCTTT. It specifies CASSLPLGLLNTEAFF. The V and J genes are TRBV5-8 and TRBJ1-1, with D maybe TRBD1 (5 bases). V was trimmed by 1 base and J by 0 bases, leaving 13 bases between them. Per the germline V gene, CDR1 is SGHTS and CDR2 is YDEGEE. This CDR3 has 16 amino acids.

This clone has just one count. This sequence joins TRBV13 and TRBJ1-1; 8 bases are shared with TRBD1. The germline V gene has CDR1 PRHDT and CDR2 FYEKMQ (reference sequence). V lost 5 bases to trimming and J lost 5 bases; unmatched junction nucleotides: 10. This CDR3 is 15 amino acids long. CDR3 DNA sequence: TGTGCCAGCAGCCCGGGGACAGGACTGGGAACTGAAGCTTTCTTT. Protein sequence: CASSPGTGLGTEAFF. Combining the CDR3 with reference TRBV13 and TRBJ1-1 gives the whole variable domain AAGVIQSPRHLIKEKRETATLKCYPIPRHDTVYWYQQGPGQDPQFLISFYEKMQSDKGSIPDRFSAQQFSDYHSELNMSSLELGDSALYFCASSPGTGLGTEAFFGQGTRLTVV.

The chain recombines TRBV29-1 with TRBJ2-7; TRBD1 aligns across 12 bases. This CDR3 is 13 amino acids long. Germline V gene lookup returns CDR1 SQVTM and CDR2 ANQGSEA. The junction had 6 bases not matched to a gene; V was cut back by 7 bases and J by 5 bases. The CDR3 is CSARDRGPDEQYF. CDR3 DNA sequence: TGCAGCGCCCGGGACAGGGGGCCTGACGAGCAGTACTTC.

The rearrangement uses TRBV11-2 and TRBJ2-5; TRBD2 matches 10 bases. This CDR3 has 16 amino acids. With V trimmed by 1 base and J by 6 bases, 8 bases remained unmatched. Germline lookup yields CDR1 SGHAT and CDR2 FQNNGV. The CDR3 DNA reads as TGTGCCAGCAGCTTAGTGGTCTCTAGCGGGGGTCAGACCCAGTACTTC. Encoded protein: CASSLVVSSGGQTQYF.

This chain links TRBV7-2 with TRBJ2-1, with 14 nucleotides matching TRBD2. V shed 5 bases and J 8 bases; nucleotides not matched to a gene: 5. From germline, CDR1 is SGHTA and CDR2 FQGNSA. The CDR3 extends over 15 amino acids. This CDR3 is CASSPRLAGGHEQFF. In nucleotides, the CDR3 is TGTGCCAGCAGCCCAAGACTAGCGGGGGGGCATGAGCAGTTCTTC.

The J gene is TRBJ1-2, the V gene TRBV29-1; D is uncertain. Germline V gives CDR1 SQVTM, CDR2 ANQGSEA. V lost 7 bases to trimming and J lost 7 bases, with 16 bases between them. This CDR3 has 12 amino acids. Here the CDR3 DNA reads TGCAGCGGCCGACGCGGTTCGGGTGGCTACACCTTC. Translated, it gives CSGRRGSGGYTF.

This chain connects TRBV4-1 to TRBJ2-1, with 11 bases lining up with TRBD2. V shed 0 bases, J shed 6 bases, and the junction held 7 bases outside the gene matches. CDR1 MGHRA and CDR2 YSYEKL come from the germline V gene. CDR3 length: 17 amino acids. CDR3 sequence (DNA): TGCGCCAGCAGCCAAGAGGAAGGTAGCGGGGGGGCCAATGAGCAGTTCTTC. This gives the protein CASSQEEGSGGANEQFF.

This clone was found a few times. V gene TRBV7-9 combines with J gene TRBJ1-1; tentative D call: TRBD1 (6 bases). Germline V gene data show CDR1 as SEHNR and CDR2 as FQNEAQ (reference sequence). Trimming left V 6 bases short and J 7 bases short, with 15 bases between. The CDR3 extends over 13 amino acids. The CDR3 reads CASRKDSTFEAFF. As DNA, the CDR3 is TGTGCCAGCAGAAAGGACAGCACCTTTGAAGCTTTCTTT.

The chain combines TRBV9 with TRBJ2-7, with D tentatively TRBD2 (7 bases). V lost 4 bases and J lost 3, with 14 bases in between. This CDR3 spans 14 amino acids. The germline V gene encodes CDR1 SGDLS and CDR2 YYNGEE. This chain's CDR3 is CASSPAGANYEQYF. For the CDR3, the DNA is TGTGCCAGCAGCCCCGCGGGGGCTAACTACGAGCAGTACTTC.

The chain links TRBV6-5 to TRBJ1-4, with a tentative D call TRBD1 (6 bases). In germline, CDR1 is MNHEY, CDR2 SVGAGI. This CDR3 is built from 15 residues. V lost 5 bases and J 4 bases, leaving 14 bases between the germline ends. The DNA of the CDR3 is TGTGCCAGCAGTCGCGTACAGGGAATTAATGAAAAACTGTTTTTT. Protein: CASSRVQGINEKLFF.

This chain connects TRBV7-2 to TRBJ1-6; 10 bases line up with TRBD1. V lost 5 bases to trimming and J lost 5 bases; unmatched junction nucleotides: 6. Germline assignment: CDR1 SGHTA and CDR2 FQGNSA. The CDR3 runs 16 residues. The CDR3 sequence: CASSRQGAGNNSPLHF. The CDR3 DNA reads TGTGCCAGCAGCCGACAGGGGGCGGGAAATAATTCACCCCTCCACTTT.

V usage is TRBV30 and J usage is TRBJ1-1; no clear D. Germline values: CDR1 GTSNPN, CDR2 SVGIG (reference sequence). This CDR3 is 14 amino acids long. V lost 0 bases and J lost 4, with 12 bases in between. CDR3 bases: TGTGCCTGGAGTGTCGGGGATCGAGGCACTGAAGCTTTCTTT. Its translation is CAWSVGDRGTEAFF.

The chain uses TRBV6-8 and TRBJ1-5, with D maybe TRBD1 (5 bases). Germline CDR1 and CDR2: MNHGY and SAAAGT. V was pared by 6 bases and J by 0 bases, with 15 bases between. The CDR3 runs to 16 residues. In nucleotides, the CDR3 is TGTGCCAGCAGACCCCGACAGAGTGATAGCAATCAGCCCCAGCATTTT. The encoded protein is CASRPRQSDSNQPQHF.

The CDR3 DNA reads as TGTGCCACCAGCAGCCCCACTAGGGGACAGGCGCGCGGCTACACCTTC. This codes for CATSSPTRGQARGYTF. The gene calls are TRBV15 and TRBJ1-2; 8 nucleotides match TRBD1. Trimming cost V 3 bases and J 8 bases; bases outside gene matches: 14. The CDR3 is 16 residues long. Germline V CDR1 and CDR2: LNHNV, YYDKDF (reference sequence).

The chain couples TRBV19 to TRBJ1-6, with 7 bases fitting TRBD1. The junction had 7 bases not matched to a gene; V was cut back by 5 bases and J by 0 bases. The germline V gene has CDR1 LNHDA and CDR2 SQIVND (reference sequence). This CDR3 has 17 amino acids. As DNA, the CDR3 is TGTGCCAGTAGTTGGGGACAGCCGAGCTCCTATAATTCACCCCTCCACTTT. It encodes CASSWGQPSSYNSPLHF.

This chain uses TRBV19 with TRBJ1-2; 10 positions agree with TRBD1. Germline loops: CDR1 LNHDA, CDR2 SQIVND (reference sequence). The CDR3 has 16 amino acids. V shed 9 bases, J shed 8 bases, and the junction held 18 bases outside the gene matches. CDR3 amino acids: CASTTVLRQGALGYTF. The CDR3 DNA sequence: TGTGCCAGCACGACCGTACTTCGACAGGGGGCGTTGGGCTACACCTTC.

The V gene is TRBV9, the J gene TRBJ1-2; 8 bases map to TRBD1. The CDR3 totals 20 residues. From germline, CDR1 is SGDLS and CDR2 YYNGEE. Unmatched junction bases numbered 20, after V lost 0 bases and J lost 4 bases. The CDR3 nucleotides read TGTGCCAGCAGCGTAGCGAGGACAGGGTTGTCGGGATCGGGGCTCTATGGCTACACCTTC. Residues: CASSVARTGLSGSGLYGYTF.

The rearrangement joins TRBV11-2 to TRBJ2-2; D gene unclear. Germline CDR1 SGHAT, CDR2 FQNNGV. The CDR3 contains 14 residues. V dropped 1 base and J dropped 3 bases, with 6 bases sitting between them. CDR3 nucleotide sequence: TGTGCCAGCAGCTTAGCTCAGTACACCGGGGAGCTGTTTTTT. Residues: CASSLAQYTGELFF.

The rearrangement joins TRBV6-6 to TRBJ2-7, with D possibly TRBD1 on 7 matching bases. The CDR3 contains 13 residues. The V gene lost 6 bases and the J gene lost 0 bases, with 9 bases spanning the gap. The germline gives CDR1 MNHNY, CDR2 SVGAGI (reference sequence). CDR3 nucleotides: TGTGCCAGCAGGCGGGACAGCTCCTACGAGCAGTACTTC. It translates to CASRRDSSYEQYF.

J is TRBJ2-7 and V is TRBV5-6; TRBD1 matches at 7 bases. This CDR3 comprises 16 residues. The ends lost 1 base at V and 1 base at J; junction bases unmatched: 8. Germline lookup yields CDR1 SGHDT and CDR2 YYEEEE. The CDR3 loop is CASSLSEGQTSYEQYF. The CDR3 DNA is TGTGCCAGCAGCTTGAGCGAGGGACAGACTTCCTACGAGCAGTACTTC. Full variable domain (missing parts from reference TRBV5-6 and TRBJ2-7): DAGVTQSPTHLIKTRGQQVTLRCSPKSGHDTVSWYQQALGQGPQFIFQYYEEEERQRGNFPDRFSGHQFPNYSSELNVNALLLGDSALYLCASSLSEGQTSYEQYFGPGTRLTVT.

This clone was observed a single time. The V gene is TRBV4-1, the J gene TRBJ1-1; perhaps TRBD1 as D (6 bases). The V and J ends lost 0 bases and 7 bases respectively, with 15 bases between them. This CDR3 spans 15 amino acids. Looked up from germline, CDR1 is MGHRA and CDR2 is YSYEKL. CDR3 nucleotides: TGCGCCAGCAGCCAAGAGGCAGGGGCTAGCGGTGAAGCTTTCTTT. Translation gives CASSQEAGASGEAFF.

The V and J genes are TRBV7-2 and TRBJ2-3; D might be TRBD1 (6 bases). V shed 6 bases and J shed 1 base, with 17 bases lying between them. Germline CDR1 SGHTA, CDR2 FQGNSA. The CDR3 contains 16 residues. As DNA, the CDR3 is TGTGCCAGCAGGGAAGGGCAGGGGAGAGGCACAGATACGCAGTATTTT. Residues: CASREGQGRGTDTQYF.

The J gene is TRBJ1-3, the V gene TRBV7-2; D gene unclear. The CDR3 length is 15 residues. Trimming removed 5 bases from V and 4 bases from J, with 15 bases in between. Germline loops: CDR1 SGHTA, CDR2 FQGNSA. The DNA for the CDR3 is TGTGCCAGCAGCAGAGTGGGCAGTGGGGGAAACACCATATATTTT. Translated, it gives CASSRVGSGGNTIYF.

This clone was detected only a few times. V usage is TRBV7-6 and J usage is TRBJ1-1, with TRBD1 matching 7 bases. The V segment lost 1 base and the J segment 4 bases; nucleotides outside the gene matches: 6. Germline V gene sequence: CDR1 SGHVS, CDR2 FNYEAQ. The CDR3 is 15 residues long. The CDR3 region is CASSLEIQGGTEAFF. CDR3 sequence (DNA): TGTGCCAGCAGCTTAGAGATCCAGGGGGGCACTGAAGCTTTCTTT.